These 25 T cell receptor beta chains were sequenced from one sample in a study of technical replicates of blood from a handful of donors. The repertoire was sequenced with immunoSEQ multiplex PCR; TCRdb's copy has only in-frame clones and lacks some. Here the sample spans more than 90,000 clones, around 95% being singletons. The sequencing input was T cells isolated from PBMCs. The receptors were gathered from a human donor in good health.

The chain joins TRBV6-6 to TRBJ2-3, with 9 nucleotides matching TRBD1. This CDR3 has 14 residues. With V trimmed by 6 bases and J by 3 bases, 4 bases remained unmatched. Germline V gene sequence: CDR1 MNHNY, CDR2 SVGAGI (reference sequence). CDR3 coding DNA: TGTGCCAGCAGGGACAGGGGAAGGACAGATACGCAGTATTTT. Encoded protein: CASRDRGRTDTQYF.

This clone was seen only once. The J gene is TRBJ2-2, the V gene TRBV19; TRBD1 agrees at 7 bases. J lost 1 base, V lost 3 bases, and 8 bases had no gene match. Per the germline V gene, CDR1 is LNHDA and CDR2 is SQIVND (reference sequence). The CDR3 is 17 amino acids. The CDR3 DNA is TGTGCCAGTAGTATCGTCAGGCGGACAGGGAACACCGGGGAGCTGTTTTTT. Residues: CASSIVRRTGNTGELFF.

This chain links TRBV27 with TRBJ1-1, with D possibly TRBD1 on 5 matching bases. Trimming removed 0 bases at V and 0 bases at J, with 5 bases between. The germline V gene encodes CDR1 MNHEY and CDR2 SMNVEV (reference sequence). The CDR3 runs 14 residues. The CDR3 region has the DNA TGTGCCAGCAGTTTATCAGGGGTGAACACTGAAGCTTTCTTT. Its protein is CASSLSGVNTEAFF.

This rearrangement joins TRBV10-3 to TRBJ1-1; D uncertain. Per the germline V gene, CDR1 is ENHRY and CDR2 is SYGVKD. The CDR3 runs 13 residues. V was cut by 6 bases and J by 2 bases, with 10 bases left in between. This CDR3 is CAIRNAGNTEAFF. CDR3 bases: TGTGCCATCAGGAACGCGGGCAACACTGAAGCTTTCTTT.

The rearrangement links TRBV7-3 to TRBJ2-1; D is ambiguous. The germline V gene has CDR1 SGHTA and CDR2 FQGTGA. V dropped 2 bases and J dropped 5 bases, with 7 bases sitting between them. The CDR3 contains 13 residues. CDR3 nucleotide sequence: TGTGCCAGCAGCTTATCCAGGAACAATGAGCAGTTCTTC. Protein sequence: CASSLSRNNEQFF.

The rearrangement links TRBV10-3 to TRBJ1-2; TRBD1 is a possible D gene (5 bases). From germline, CDR1 is ENHRY and CDR2 SYGVKD. The CDR3 consists of 16 residues. V shed 2 bases and J shed 8 bases, with 21 bases lying between them. This CDR3 is CAISEDLDSSWYGYTF. The DNA for the CDR3 is TGTGCCATCAGTGAGGACCTAGACAGTAGTTGGTACGGCTACACCTTC.

V is TRBV7-8 and J is TRBJ2-5; possible D gene TRBD1, 6 bases. CDR1 is SGHVS and CDR2 is FQNEAQ in the germline V gene. The germline V and J ends were trimmed by 1 base and 4 bases, with 13 bases remaining between them. This CDR3 has 15 amino acids. CDR3 region: CASSLGQGLGETQYF. In DNA, the CDR3 is TGTGCCAGCAGCTTAGGGCAGGGGTTGGGAGAGACCCAGTACTTC.

The chain couples TRBV19 to TRBJ2-2; TRBD2 agrees at 8 bases. Germline trimming cut 4 bases from V and 6 bases from J; bases unmatched to any gene: 13. CDR3 length equals 17 residues. CDR1 is LNHDA and CDR2 is SQIVND in the germline V gene (reference sequence). Here the CDR3 reads CASSKIFGTSSSGELFF. CDR3 nucleotide sequence: TGTGCCAGTAGTAAAATCTTCGGGACTAGTAGTTCCGGGGAGCTGTTTTTT.

Here the CDR3 reads CASSFKGGSLTDTQYF. For the CDR3, the DNA is TGTGCCAGCAGTTTTAAAGGGGGCAGCCTCACAGATACGCAGTATTTT. The V and J genes are TRBV27 and TRBJ2-3; 7 nucleotides align to TRBD1. The CDR3 has 16 residues. J gave up 2 bases and V 3 bases, and 8 bases lay outside the gene matches. The germline CDR1 and CDR2 sequences are MNHEY and SMNVEV (reference sequence).

The genes are TRBV6-6 and TRBJ2-3, with a possible D match to TRBD1 (6 bases). V lost 0 bases and J lost 2, with 12 bases in between. Germline-derived CDR1 and CDR2 are MNHNY and SVGAGI (reference sequence). The CDR3 loop spans 16 amino acids. CDR3 amino acids: CASSYSAGDHTDTQYF. Written as DNA, the CDR3 is TGTGCCAGCAGTTACTCGGCAGGGGACCACACAGATACGCAGTATTTT.

This clone appeared once. One end of the junction varies from germline; a read error may be responsible. This chain connects TRBV18 to TRBJ2-3; D call uncertain. Germline values: CDR1 KGHSH, CDR2 LQKENI. This CDR3 has 14 residues. The DNA for the CDR3 is TGTGCCAGCTCTCCACTTGATAATGGCGATACGCAGTATTTT. Its translation: CASSPLDNGDTQYF.

This clone appeared a single time. The gene calls are TRBV19 and TRBJ1-4; tentatively, D is TRBD1 (5 bases). Germline V lookup: CDR1 LNHDA, CDR2 SQIVND (reference sequence). Trimming took off 2 bases at V and 12 bases at J, with 19 bases between the two ends. This CDR3 has 15 residues. The DNA of the CDR3 is TGTGCCAGTAGTATAAGCCGGACCCTTAAAGGGGAACTGTTTTTT. As protein: CASSISRTLKGELFF.

CDR3 loop: CASSFGLSSGANVLTF. As DNA, the CDR3 is TGTGCCAGCAGCTTTGGCTTATCTTCTGGGGCCAACGTCCTGACTTTC. V and J are TRBV5-4 and TRBJ2-6; D unresolved. The CDR3 covers 16 residues. In germline, CDR1 is SGHNT, CDR2 YYREEE (reference sequence). V was pared by 2 bases and J by 1 base, with 10 bases between. The whole variable domain, filled in from reference TRBV5-4 and TRBJ2-6, reads ETGVTQSPTHLIKTRGQQVTLRCSSQSGHNTVSWYQQALGQGPQFIFQYYREEENGRGNFPPRFSGLQFPNYSSELNVNALELDDSALYLCASSFGLSSGANVLTFGAGSRLTVL.

The chain has TRBV29-1 and TRBJ1-1; perhaps TRBD1 as D (6 bases). Trimming left V 3 bases short and J 12 bases short, with 14 bases between. This CDR3 comprises 11 residues. Germline CDR1 reads SQVTM; CDR2 reads ANQGSEA. In DNA form, the CDR3 reads TGCAGCGTTGACTTTCAGGGGACAACTTTCTTT. It specifies CSVDFQGTTFF.

The chain joins TRBV7-9 to TRBJ2-3; 10 bases are a match to TRBD2. The CDR3 length is 15 residues. The V segment lost 5 bases and the J segment 6 bases; nucleotides outside the gene matches: 8. CDR1 is SEHNR and CDR2 is FQNEAQ in the germline V gene (reference sequence). The CDR3 coding sequence is TGTGCCAGCAGCGGCAGTGGGACTAGCGTCGATACGCAGTATTTT. Encoded protein: CASSGSGTSVDTQYF.

V and J are TRBV6-1 and TRBJ1-1; D call uncertain. This CDR3 spans 11 amino acids. Trimming removed 6 bases at V and 7 bases at J, with 9 bases between. Germline values: CDR1 MNHNS, CDR2 SASEGT. DNA for the CDR3: TGTGCCAGCAGCAGGATTGATGAAGCTTTCTTT. Translation gives CASSRIDEAFF.

The chain links TRBV7-5 to TRBJ1-2; TRBD1 reflects the table's D call only, with no check against the DNA. TRBV7-5 is a pseudogene segment. CDR3 size: 20 residues. The CDR3 DNA follows: TGTGTCAGAAGCTTAGCCCAGGGACAGAGCATCTACAAAACTAACTATGGCTACACCTTC. This gives the protein CVRSLAQGQSIYKTNYGYTF.

The chain recombines TRBV9 with TRBJ2-1; D perhaps matches TRBD2 (7 bases). The CDR3 runs to 16 residues. Trimming removed 4 bases at V and 2 bases at J, with 16 bases between. Germline V lookup: CDR1 SGDLS, CDR2 YYNGEE. This CDR3 reads CASSYGGAGAYNEQFF. CDR3 coding DNA: TGTGCCAGCAGCTATGGGGGGGCCGGGGCCTACAATGAGCAGTTCTTC. Filled out from reference TRBV9 and TRBJ2-1, the complete variable domain reads DSGVTQTPKHLITATGQRVTLRCSPRSGDLSVYWYQQSLDQGLQFLIQYYNGEERAKGNILERFSAQQFPDLHSELNLSSLELGDSALYFCASSYGGAGAYNEQFFGPGTRLTVL.

V and J are TRBV7-3 and TRBJ2-6; the D is unclear. Looked up from germline, CDR1 is SGHTA and CDR2 is FQGTGA. Trimming took 4 bases from V and 7 from J, leaving 11 bases between them. The CDR3 loop spans 14 amino acids. CDR3 bases: TGTGCCAGCAGCTCCGAAGAGATAGCCAACGTCCTGACTTTC. Amino acid sequence: CASSSEEIANVLTF.

The V gene is TRBV11-2, the J gene TRBJ1-1; D is perhaps TRBD1 (6 bases). This CDR3 region has 14 residues. With 5 bases removed from V and 3 bases from J, the gap between germline ends came to 13 bases. Germline CDR1 reads SGHAT; CDR2 reads FQNNGV. Written as DNA, the CDR3 is TGTGCCAGCAGCCCCCCAGGACAGTACACTGAAGCTTTCTTT. Residues: CASSPPGQYTEAFF.

J is TRBJ2-5 and V is TRBV4-3, with D possibly being TRBD2 (5 bases). Trimming took off 0 bases at V and 5 bases at J, with 13 bases between the two ends. The CDR3 is made up of 15 amino acids. CDR1 LGHNA and CDR2 YSLEER come from the germline V gene. The CDR3 sequence: CASSQDQRLGETQYF. CDR3 in DNA: TGCGCCAGCAGCCAAGATCAGCGGCTGGGGGAGACCCAGTACTTC.

The chain has TRBV6-1 and TRBJ2-1, with 11 bases aligning to TRBD2. Germline-derived CDR1 and CDR2 are MNHNS and SASEGT. The CDR3 covers 14 residues. J gave up 4 bases and V 6 bases, and 2 bases lay outside the gene matches. CDR3 DNA: TGTGCCAGCAGGGGGACTAGCGGTTACAATGAGCAGTTCTTC. Amino acids: CASRGTSGYNEQFF.

V usage is TRBV7-3 and J usage is TRBJ1-5; D not certain. Trimming removed 4 bases at V and 6 bases at J, with 10 bases between. The CDR3 contains 13 residues. Germline V gene lookup returns CDR1 SGHTA and CDR2 FQGTGA. CDR3: CASSSGSGQPQHF. DNA for the CDR3: TGTGCCAGCAGCTCGGGGAGTGGTCAGCCCCAGCATTTT.

The CDR3 DNA reads TGTGCCAGCAGCGCCTTAGCGGGAGAAAACACAGATACGCAGTATTTT. Its protein product is CASSALAGENTDTQYF. This chain connects TRBV5-5 to TRBJ2-3; 9 positions match TRBD2. The V gene's germline CDR1 is SGHKS and CDR2 YYEKEE (reference sequence). Unmatched junction bases numbered 8, after V lost 4 bases and J lost 2 bases. The CDR3 length is 16 residues. Variable domain in full (rest from reference TRBV5-5 and TRBJ2-3): DAGVTQSPTHLIKTRGQQVTLRCSPISGHKSVSWYQQVLGQGPQFIFQYYEKEERGRGNFPDRFSARQFPNYSSELNVNALLLGDSALYLCASSALAGENTDTQYFGPGTRLTVL.

The chain couples TRBV7-9 to TRBJ2-1, with 14 bases identical to TRBD2. V was pared by 5 bases and J by 10 bases, with 10 bases of the junction left unmatched. Germline-derived CDR1 and CDR2 are SEHNR and FQNEAQ (reference sequence). The CDR3 extends over 16 amino acids. DNA of the CDR3: TGTGCCAGCAGCCGGACCCTTGGACTAGCGGGAGGAGAGCAGTTCTTC. Translating it yields CASSRTLGLAGGEQFF.